This T cell receptor (beta chain) is from a study of blood T cell repertoires in COVID-19. Looking at the study overall: Both acute and convalescent COVID-19 samples were obtained from the United States, Italy and Spain.

Germline V CDR1 and CDR2: MNHNY, SVGAGI (reference sequence). Trimming shortened V by 7 bases and J by 4 bases, and 7 bases separated the two germline ends. The CDR3 spans 11 residues. Sequencing used immunoSEQ multiplex PCR; TCRdb keeps in-frame clones, though not all of them. In the table there are 110,000 or so clones, 70% to 90% of which are singletons. The chain links TRBV6-6 to TRBJ1-2; D gene unclear. The sequence was obtained from a woman aged 45-65 years with acute or convalescent COVID-19. The source material was peripheral blood. CDR3 residues: CASTSAYGYTF. The CDR3, as DNA: TGTGCCAGCACGAGTGCCTATGGCTACACCTTC.